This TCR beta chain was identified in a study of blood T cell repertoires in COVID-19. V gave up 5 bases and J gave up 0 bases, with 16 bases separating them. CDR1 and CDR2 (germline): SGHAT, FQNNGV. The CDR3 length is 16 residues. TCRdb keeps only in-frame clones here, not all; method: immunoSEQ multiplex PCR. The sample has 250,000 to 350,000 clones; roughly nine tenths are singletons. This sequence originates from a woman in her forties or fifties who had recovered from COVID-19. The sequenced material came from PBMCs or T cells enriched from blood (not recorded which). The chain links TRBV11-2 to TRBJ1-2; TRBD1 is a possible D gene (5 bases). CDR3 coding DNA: TGTGCCAGCAGCCCTTGGACACCAATTGCTAACTATGGCTACACCTTC. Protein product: CASSPWTPIANYGYTF.